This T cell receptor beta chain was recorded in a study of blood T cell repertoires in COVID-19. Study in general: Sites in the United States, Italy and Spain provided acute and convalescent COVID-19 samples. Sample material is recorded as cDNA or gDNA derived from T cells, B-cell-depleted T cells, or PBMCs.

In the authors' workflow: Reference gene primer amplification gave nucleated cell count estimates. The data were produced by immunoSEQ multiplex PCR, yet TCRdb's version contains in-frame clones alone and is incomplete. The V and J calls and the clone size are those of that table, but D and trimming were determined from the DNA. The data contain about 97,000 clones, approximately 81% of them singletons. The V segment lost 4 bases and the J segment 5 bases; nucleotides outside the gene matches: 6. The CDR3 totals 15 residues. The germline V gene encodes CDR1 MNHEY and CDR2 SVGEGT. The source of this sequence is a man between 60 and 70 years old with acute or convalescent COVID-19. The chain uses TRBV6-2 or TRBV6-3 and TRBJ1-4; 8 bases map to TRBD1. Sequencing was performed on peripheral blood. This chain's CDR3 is CASSSRTGKNEKLFF. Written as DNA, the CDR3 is TGTGCCAGCAGTTCCCGGACAGGGAAAAATGAAAAACTGTTTTTT.